The 18 T cell receptor beta chains below were found in one sample sequenced in a study of T-cell reconstitution after alpha-beta-depleted transplantation in children. Study findings and constraints: By one year post-transplant, T-cell counts and diversity largely arose from T cells that were newly produced.

The authors prepared the TCRbeta library with unique molecular identifiers. In TCRdb, the PCR reads were re-called with MiXCR into one record per CDR3 protein. Among about 300,000 distinct CDR3 sequences, 6% to 10% were seen once, and the ten largest hold approximately 9.6%. Antigens of these TCRs are unknown. The sequencing here drew on peripheral blood, taken 360 days after TCRalphabeta/CD19-depleted stem cell transplant. The receptors shown here come from a female patient aged 2-15 years who had a stem cell transplant for Fanconi anemia, so the T cells may come from the graft donor.

This clonotype was observed many times. The chain joins TRBV10-3 to TRBJ2-2; 9 nucleotides line up with TRBD2. The CDR3 sequence is 15 residues long. V was pared by 4 bases and J by 0 bases, with 0 bases of the junction left unmatched. CDR1 and CDR2 from the germline V gene are ENHRY and SYGVKD. The CDR3 DNA reads as TGTGCCATCAGTGGGACTAGCGCGAACACCGGGGAGCTGTTTTTT. This codes for CAISGTSANTGELFF.

There are a few counts of this clonotype. This chain links TRBV9 with TRBJ2-1; possibly TRBD2 for D (7 bases). This CDR3 spans 16 amino acids. The V gene's germline CDR1 is SGDLS and CDR2 YYNGEE. Trimming took 4 bases from V and 5 from J, leaving 19 bases between them. CDR3 sequence reads: CASSQIWGGLHNEQFF. CDR3 sequence (DNA): TGTGCCAGCAGCCAGATCTGGGGGGGCCTCCACAATGAGCAGTTCTTC.

The table lists this clonotype with many counts. This chain links TRBV28 with TRBJ2-7; D unclear. With 6 bases removed from V and 7 bases from J, the gap between germline ends came to 16 bases. There are 13 residues in the CDR3. CDR1 is MDHEN, CDR2 SYDVKM, per germline. The CDR3 DNA follows: TGTGCCAGCAGCGACCCCCCCCCGGAGGAGCAGTACGTC. Translation: CASSDPPPEEQYV.

In nucleotides, the CDR3 is TGTGCCAGCAGCCTAGACGGGGTGGATACTGAAGCTTTCTTT. Protein: CASSLDGVDTEAFF. V usage is TRBV7-9 and J usage is TRBJ1-1; D uncertain. V was trimmed by 5 bases and J by 5 bases, leaving 15 bases between them. The germline CDR1 and CDR2 sequences are SEHNR and FQNEAQ (reference sequence). The CDR3 loop spans 14 amino acids.

This clonotype was observed at least ten times. The chain uses TRBV4-2 and TRBJ2-1, with 11 bases fitting TRBD2. The V and J ends lost 1 base and 4 bases, in that order; junction bases with no gene match: 3. The CDR3 length is 16 residues. Germline V gene data show CDR1 as LGHNA and CDR2 as YNFKEQ. CDR3 nucleotide sequence: TGTGCCAGCAGCCAAGGACTAGCGGGGCGATACAATGAGCAGTTCTTC. Its protein product is CASSQGLAGRYNEQFF.

Many counts were recorded for this clonotype. The chain employs TRBV9 and TRBJ2-3; D is uncertain. With 3 bases removed from V and 2 bases from J, the gap between germline ends came to 13 bases. CDR3 length equals 15 residues. Germline values: CDR1 SGDLS, CDR2 YYNGEE. This CDR3 is CASSAMTLPTDTQYF. The CDR3 DNA follows: TGTGCCAGCAGCGCAATGACCCTCCCCACAGATACGCAGTATTTT.

For this clonotype: A much larger clone sits a single nucleotide away, making a read error possible. The rearrangement joins TRBV18 to TRBJ2-7; 7 bases fit TRBD1. The germline V gene has CDR1 KGHSH and CDR2 LQKENI. The CDR3 totals 13 residues. The CDR3 sequence is CASSPATGYERYF. CDR3 in DNA: TGTGCCAGCTCACCGGCGACAGGGTACGAGCGGTACTTC.

The chain recombines TRBV18 with TRBJ2-1, with TRBD2 matching over 8 bases. V shed 3 bases and J 2 bases; nucleotides not matched to a gene: 6. Germline values: CDR1 KGHSH, CDR2 LQKENI. The CDR3 is 16 amino acids. The CDR3 loop is CASSPPGSGAYNEQFF. The CDR3 nucleotides read TGTGCCAGCTCACCTCCGGGTAGCGGGGCCTACAATGAGCAGTTCTTC. The full variable domain, with the rest looked up from reference TRBV18 and TRBJ2-1, is NAGVMQNPRHLVRRRGQEARLRCSPMKGHSHVYWYRQLPEEGLKFMVYLQKENIIDESGMPKERFSAEFPKEGPSILRIQQVVRGDSAAYFCASSPPGSGAYNEQFFGPGTRLTVL.

This clonotype was seen many times. This chain links TRBV28 with TRBJ1-5; no clear D. The germline V and J ends were trimmed by 10 bases and 11 bases, with 18 bases remaining between them. This CDR3 is built from 12 residues. Germline-derived CDR1 and CDR2 are MDHEN and SYDVKM. CDR3 DNA sequence: TGTGCCACCGAAAATCAAGGGTGGGCCCAGCATTTT. Translated, it gives CATENQGWAQHF. Together with reference TRBV28 and TRBJ1-5, the CDR3 gives the full variable domain: DVKVTQSSRYLVKRTGEKVFLECVQDMDHENMFWYRQDPGLGLRLIYFSYDVKMKEKGDIPEGYSVSREKKERFSLILESASTNQTSMYLCATENQGWAQHFGDGTRLSIL.

CDR3 coding DNA: TGTGCCAGCAGTGAGAGCAGGGGAATGGACGAGCAGTACTTC. Translated, it gives CASSESRGMDEQYF. The chain joins TRBV6-1 to TRBJ2-7; a possible D gene is TRBD1 (6 bases). The germline V and J ends were trimmed by 3 bases and 5 bases, with 14 bases remaining between them. The CDR3 has 14 residues. Germline V gives CDR1 MNHNS, CDR2 SASEGT.

This clonotype has a count of ten or more. Written as DNA, the CDR3 is TGCGCCAGCAGCTCCTTGGGGGCCCTGAAGACCCAGTACTTC. This sequence encodes CASSSLGALKTQYF. The rearrangement links TRBV5-1 to TRBJ2-5, with D perhaps matching TRBD1 (6 bases). The CDR3 covers 14 residues. V was pared by 3 bases and J by 6 bases, with 15 bases between. Germline loops: CDR1 SGHRS, CDR2 YFSETQ.

This clonotype has a count of ten or more. The CDR3 spells CASSRRSEDTQYF. CDR3 nucleotide sequence: TGTGCCAGCAGCCGTCGGAGCGAAGATACGCAGTATTTT. The chain recombines TRBV3-1 with TRBJ2-3, with D unclear. Germline assignment: CDR1 LGHDT and CDR2 YNNKEL (reference sequence). The CDR3 has 13 residues. The V end was cut by 4 bases, the J end by 5 bases, with 10 bases between.

The sample holds many counts of this clonotype. This chain joins TRBV7-9 and TRBJ2-1; D is uncertain. V was cut by 5 bases and J by 6 bases, with 11 bases left in between. This CDR3 region has 13 residues. Germline V gene data show CDR1 as SEHNR and CDR2 as FQNEAQ (reference sequence). The CDR3 protein is CASSAFRTNEQFF. In DNA, the CDR3 is TGTGCCAGCAGCGCGTTTCGGACCAATGAGCAGTTCTTC.

The rearrangement uses TRBV20-1 and TRBJ1-2, with no clear D. The CDR3 is 12 amino acids. CDR1 DFQATT and CDR2 SNEGSKA come from the germline V gene (reference sequence). Trimming removed 2 bases from V and 5 bases from J, with 9 bases in between. The CDR3 region has the DNA TGCAGTGCTAGACTCCCCCCATATGGCTACACCTTC. Translating it yields CSARLPPYGYTF.

The V and J genes are TRBV5-1 and TRBJ1-2; the match to TRBD1 covers 8 bases. The CDR3 runs 13 residues. Trimming cost V 3 bases and J 8 bases; bases outside gene matches: 6. Germline V gene sequence: CDR1 SGHRS, CDR2 YFSETQ. The CDR3 bases are TGCGCCAGCAGCTCGTCCTCAGGGGGCGGCTACACCTTC. This gives the protein CASSSSSGGGYTF.

This clonotype has more than one count but fewer than ten. This chain links TRBV15 with TRBJ1-2, with a tentative D call TRBD1 (6 bases). Germline CDR1 and CDR2: LNHNV and YYDKDF (reference sequence). CDR3 length: 16 residues. Deletions cut 3 bases from V and 4 bases from J, with 18 bases between. CDR3 coding DNA: TGTGCCACCAGCAGTCTCGGAAGTGGACAGACCTATGGCTACACCTTC. Translated, it gives CATSSLGSGQTYGYTF.

In its sample, this clonotype was seen many times. V is TRBV7-9 and J is TRBJ2-7; a possible D gene is TRBD2 (5 bases). The V and J ends lost 2 bases and 4 bases respectively, with 12 bases between them. Per the germline V gene, CDR1 is SEHNR and CDR2 is FQNEAQ (reference sequence). The CDR3 sequence is 14 residues long. The CDR3 bases are TGTGCCAGCAGCTTAAACGGGGTGGATTACGAGCAGTACTTC. This sequence encodes CASSLNGVDYEQYF.

The chain has TRBV6-2 or TRBV6-3 and TRBJ2-1; 8 nucleotides match TRBD1. Trimming cost V 6 bases and J 7 bases; bases outside gene matches: 8. The CDR3 length is 14 residues. Germline V gene sequence: CDR1 MNHEY, CDR2 SVGEGT. The chain's CDR3 is CASSLDRARNEQFF. Written as DNA, the CDR3 is TGTGCCAGCAGCCTGGACAGGGCCCGAAATGAGCAGTTCTTC.